This entry lists 12 T cell receptor beta chains sequenced from one sample in a study of neurological immune-mediated disorders. Time point described: technical triplicate 3. TCRdb ran MiXCR on the 5' RACE reads and lists one entry per CDR3 protein. Of 25,000 to 35,000 distinct CDR3 sequences listed, 15% to 20% were seen once; the top ten hold about 4.9%. Sequencing was performed on CD4+ T cells from blood. These receptors were obtained from a female donor with HTLV-1-associated myelopathy (HAM/TSP).

Ten or more counts support this clonotype. V gene TRBV15 combines with J gene TRBJ2-1; no reliable D call. V lost 6 bases and J lost 2, with 5 bases in between. Germline lookup yields CDR1 LNHNV and CDR2 YYDKDF (reference sequence). The CDR3 totals 12 residues. CDR3 residues: CATSLPYNEQFF. The CDR3, as DNA: TGTGCCACCAGTTTGCCCTACAATGAGCAGTTCTTC.

Here the CDR3 DNA reads TGTGCCAGCAGTTACACGAGGGGGGCCTACAATGAGCAGTTCTTC. It translates to CASSYTRGAYNEQFF. This chain joins TRBV6-5 and TRBJ2-1; the D gene could be TRBD1 or TRBD2 (6 bases each). Germline CDR1 and CDR2: MNHEY and SVGAGI. This CDR3 is 15 amino acids long. V was pared by 2 bases and J by 2 bases, with 10 bases between.

This clonotype was detected many times. The V and J genes are TRBV5-5 and TRBJ2-3; TRBD2 is a possible D gene (6 bases). This CDR3 has 14 residues. The germline gives CDR1 SGHKS, CDR2 YYEKEE (reference sequence). Trimming pared 6 bases from V and 0 bases from J, leaving 11 bases between. This CDR3 is CASTLGTSTDTQYF. As DNA, the CDR3 is TGTGCCAGCACCCTCGGGACTAGCACAGATACGCAGTATTTT.

This clonotype was picked up many times. V and J are TRBV5-1 and TRBJ2-5; TRBD1 agrees at 8 bases. The V gene end was trimmed by 4 bases and the J gene end by 5 bases; junction bases not matched to a gene: 4. Looked up from germline, CDR1 is SGHRS and CDR2 is YFSETQ. The CDR3 extends over 13 amino acids. The CDR3 loop is CASSQTGEETQYF. CDR3 sequence (DNA): TGCGCCAGCAGCCAGACAGGGGAGGAGACCCAGTACTTC.

The V call is TRBV5-4, the J call TRBJ2-3; the D gene is possibly TRBD2 (6 bases). Germline V gene sequence: CDR1 SGHNT, CDR2 YYREEE (reference sequence). Trimming cost V 1 base and J 3 bases, with 12 bases left between them. CDR3 length: 15 amino acids. CDR3 sequence (DNA): TGTGCCAGCAGCTTGAAGGGTAGCGGAACAGATACGCAGTATTTT. Translating it yields CASSLKGSGTDTQYF.

This clonotype appeared a few times. The chain employs TRBV5-1 and TRBJ2-7; 8 nucleotides line up with TRBD2. With 0 bases clipped from V and 2 bases from J, the junction kept 7 bases outside the gene matches. Germline V gives CDR1 SGHRS, CDR2 YFSETQ. This CDR3 region has 16 residues. The CDR3 DNA reads TGCGCCAGCAGCTTGGCCTACGGGACTAGTCCCTACGAGCAGTACTTC. Translated, it gives CASSLAYGTSPYEQYF.

This clonotype came up many times. The J gene is TRBJ2-7, the V gene TRBV18; D gene ambiguous. The CDR3 is 11 amino acids. Trimming removed 2 bases at V and 6 bases at J, with 5 bases between. The V gene's germline CDR1 is KGHSH and CDR2 LQKENI. CDR3 sequence (DNA): TGTGCCAGCTCACCAGAAGTCGAGCAGTACTTC. Translated, it gives CASSPEVEQYF.

This clonotype was detected many times. The chain uses TRBV19 and TRBJ2-1, with TRBD2 matching over 7 bases. Trimming took 4 bases from V and 6 from J; bases not matched to a gene: 12. Germline V CDR1 and CDR2: LNHDA, SQIVND (reference sequence). The CDR3 extends over 16 amino acids. CDR3 coding DNA: TGTGCCAGTAGTAGCGGGAGCCCCGGGCTCGGCAATGAGCAGTTCTTC. As protein: CASSSGSPGLGNEQFF.

This clonotype was counted at least ten times. The V and J genes are TRBV7-2 and TRBJ1-5; 7 positions match TRBD1. CDR3 size: 13 residues. Trimming cost V 5 bases and J 4 bases; bases outside gene matches: 2. Germline lookup yields CDR1 SGHTA and CDR2 FQGNSA. Here the CDR3 DNA reads TGTGCCAGCAGCCTACAGGGGAATCAGCCCCAGCATTTT. Residues: CASSLQGNQPQHF.

There are many counts of this clonotype. This chain uses TRBV7-9 with TRBJ2-1, with D uncertain. Deletions cut 2 bases from V and 6 bases from J, with 8 bases between. Germline V gene sequence: CDR1 SEHNR, CDR2 FQNEAQ (reference sequence). CDR3 size: 13 residues. CDR3 protein: CASSLLLGNEQFF. The CDR3 bases are TGTGCCAGCAGCTTATTACTGGGCAATGAGCAGTTCTTC. Full variable domain (rest looked up from reference TRBV7-9 and TRBJ2-1): DTGVSQNPRHKITKRGQNVTFRCDPISEHNRLYWYRQTLGQGPEFLTYFQNEAQLEKSRLLSDRFSAERPKGSFSTLEIQRTEQGDSAMYLCASSLLLGNEQFFGPGTRLTVL.

Many counts were recorded for this clonotype. The chain combines TRBV2 with TRBJ2-3; a weak D match, TRBD2 (6 bases). The CDR3 runs 15 residues. V was shortened by 3 bases and J by 4 bases, with 14 bases between the two germline ends. Germline loops: CDR1 SNHLY, CDR2 FYNNEI. The CDR3 DNA is TGTGCCAGCAGTGAGAAGACTAGTTTGGCAGATACGCAGTATTTT. This encodes CASSEKTSLADTQYF.

This clonotype was seen at least ten times. The rearrangement joins TRBV10-3 to TRBJ1-2; D ambiguous. The CDR3 consists of 13 residues. Germline V gene data show CDR1 as ENHRY and CDR2 as SYGVKD. Deletions cut 3 bases from V and 4 bases from J, with 9 bases between. In DNA form, the CDR3 reads TGTGCCATCAGTGACCCTGGAAGCTATGGCTACACCTTC. It encodes CAISDPGSYGYTF.